This TCR beta chain was captured by sequencing in a study of regulatory T cells in long-lasting Graves disease. This CDR3 has 16 amino acids. The germline V and J ends were trimmed by 4 bases and 3 bases, with 15 bases remaining between them. Germline V lookup: CDR1 MGHDK, CDR2 SYGVNS. Arm-PCR of CDR3 regions and iRepertoire HTBI primers were used to build TCR beta libraries. A single record per CDR3 protein comes from TCRdb applying MiXCR to the multiplex PCR reads. The sample holds roughly 300,000 distinct CDR3 sequences, about 19% seen once. Time point defined: persistent/refractory GD, antithyroid drugs over 5 years with positive TRAb. Following extraction of RNA from PBMCs, that RNA was used to make the TCR library.

The chain couples TRBV25-1 to TRBJ1-4, with D possibly TRBD1 on 5 matching bases. This material consisted of peripheral blood mononuclear cells (PBMCs), taken when the disease was refractory, from a patient treated with antithyroid drugs. The TCR originated in a female donor with Graves disease. The CDR3 DNA reads TGTGCCAGCAGTGGGTCTGAGGGGCTGGCTAATGAAAAACTGTTTTTT. Encoded protein: CASSGSEGLANEKLFF.